This TCR beta chain was obtained from a study of T cell repertoires in cytomegalovirus infection. For the study at large: Recently described HLA-C-restricted plus well-studied HLA-B-restricted CMV epitopes were used. Public TCR beta signatures provided an indication of both CMV infection and a matching HLA type. Study findings and constraints: In two of eight donors, the top clonotype was HLA-C-restricted CMV-specific. Individuals carrying CMV plus the relevant HLA were identified by cumulative frequency of public TCR beta families.

V shed 11 bases, J shed 5 bases, and the junction held 6 bases outside the gene matches. The V gene's germline CDR1 is MDHEN and CDR2 SYDVKM. The CDR3 has 11 residues. About this clonotype: The antigen is unknown.

TCRdb analysed the reads with MiXCR anew, one entry per CDR3 protein. The table has fewer than 650,000 distinct CDR3 sequences, around two fifths seen once. This receptor was taken from a human donor in good health (CMV status not recorded). Some clones in this sample may be carry-over from other donors' samples. The chain carries TRBV28 and TRBJ2-7; TRBD2 matches at 7 bases. The sequencing used cultured PBMCs, collected from culture after CMV antigen stimulation. This chain's CDR3 is CAVGRVDEQYF. The CDR3 DNA sequence: TGTGCCGTGGGGAGGGTCGACGAGCAGTACTTC.